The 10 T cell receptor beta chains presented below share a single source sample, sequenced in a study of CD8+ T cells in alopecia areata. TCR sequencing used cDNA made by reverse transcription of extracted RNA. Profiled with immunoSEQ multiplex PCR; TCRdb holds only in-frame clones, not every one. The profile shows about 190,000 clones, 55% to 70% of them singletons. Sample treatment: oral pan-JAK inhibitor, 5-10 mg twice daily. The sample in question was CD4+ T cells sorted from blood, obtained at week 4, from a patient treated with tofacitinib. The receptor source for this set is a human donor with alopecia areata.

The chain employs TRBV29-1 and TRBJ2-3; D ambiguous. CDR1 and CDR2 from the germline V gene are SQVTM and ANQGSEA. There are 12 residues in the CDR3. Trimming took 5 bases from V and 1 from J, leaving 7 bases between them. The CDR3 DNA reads TGCAGCGTTTTGGCGGGCACAGATACGCAGTATTTT. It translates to CSVLAGTDTQYF.

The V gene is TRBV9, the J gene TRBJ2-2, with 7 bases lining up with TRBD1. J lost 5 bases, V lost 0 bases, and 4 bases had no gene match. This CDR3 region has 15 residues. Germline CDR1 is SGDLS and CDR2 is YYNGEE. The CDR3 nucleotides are TGTGCCAGCAGCGTAGGAGGGGGCAGGACCGGGGAGCTGTTTTTT. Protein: CASSVGGGRTGELFF.

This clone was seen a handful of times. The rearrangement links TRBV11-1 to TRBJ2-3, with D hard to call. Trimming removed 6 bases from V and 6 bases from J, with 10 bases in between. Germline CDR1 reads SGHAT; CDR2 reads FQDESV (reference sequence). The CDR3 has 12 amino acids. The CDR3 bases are TGTGCCAGCAGACAACCTGGCGATACGCAGTATTTT. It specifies CASRQPGDTQYF.

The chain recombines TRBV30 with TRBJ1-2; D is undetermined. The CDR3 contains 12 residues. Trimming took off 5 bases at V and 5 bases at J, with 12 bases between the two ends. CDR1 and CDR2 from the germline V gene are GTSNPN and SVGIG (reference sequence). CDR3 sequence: CAWVELTYGYTF. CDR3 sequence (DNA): TGTGCCTGGGTGGAGTTGACTTATGGCTACACCTTC.

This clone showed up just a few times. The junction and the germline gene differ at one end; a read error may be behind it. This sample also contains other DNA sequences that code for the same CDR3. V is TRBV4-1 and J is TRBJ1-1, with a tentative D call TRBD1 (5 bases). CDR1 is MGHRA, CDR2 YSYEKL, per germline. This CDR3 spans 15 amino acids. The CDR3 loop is CASSQVSASRAEAFF. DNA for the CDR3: TGTGCCAGCAGCCAAGTGAGCGCATCCAGGGCTGAAGCTTTCTTT.

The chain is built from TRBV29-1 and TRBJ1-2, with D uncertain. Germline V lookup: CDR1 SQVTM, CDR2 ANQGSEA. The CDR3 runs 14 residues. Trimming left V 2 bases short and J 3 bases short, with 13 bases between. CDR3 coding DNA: TGCAGCGTTGAAAGGTCGGGGAGGGACTATGGCTACACCTTC. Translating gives CSVERSGRDYGYTF. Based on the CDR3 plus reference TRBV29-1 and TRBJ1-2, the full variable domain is SAVISQKPSRDICQRGTSLTIQCQVDSQVTMMFWYRQQPGQSLTLIATANQGSEATYESGFVIDKFPISRPNLTFSTLTVSNMSPEDSSIYLCSVERSGRDYGYTFGSGTRLTVV.

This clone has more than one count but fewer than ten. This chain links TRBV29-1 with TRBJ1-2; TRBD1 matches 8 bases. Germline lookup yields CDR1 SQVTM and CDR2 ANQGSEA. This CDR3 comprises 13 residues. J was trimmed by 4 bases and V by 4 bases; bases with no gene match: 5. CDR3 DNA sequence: TGCAGCGTTGCAAAACAGGGGGGCTATGGCTACACCTTC. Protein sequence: CSVAKQGGYGYTF.

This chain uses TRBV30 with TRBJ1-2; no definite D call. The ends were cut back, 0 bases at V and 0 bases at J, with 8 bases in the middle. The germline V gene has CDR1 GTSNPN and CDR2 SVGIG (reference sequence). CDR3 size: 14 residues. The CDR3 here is CAWSVLATNYGYTF. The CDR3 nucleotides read TGTGCCTGGAGTGTACTAGCCACTAACTATGGCTACACCTTC. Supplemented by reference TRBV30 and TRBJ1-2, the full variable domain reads SQTIHQWPATLVQPVGSPLSLECTVEGTSNPNLYWYRQAAGRGLQLLFYSVGIGQISSEVPQNLSASRPQDRQFILSSKKLLLSDSGFYLCAWSVLATNYGYTFGSGTRLTVV.

The CDR3: CASRILRNTEAFF. CDR3 DNA sequence: TGTGCCAGCCGGATTCTGCGGAACACTGAAGCTTTCTTT. The V gene is TRBV6-5, the J gene TRBJ1-1, with unresolved D. Per the germline V gene, CDR1 is MNHEY and CDR2 is SVGAGI. The CDR3 is 13 amino acids. The germline V and J ends were trimmed by 8 bases and 1 base, with 11 bases remaining between them.

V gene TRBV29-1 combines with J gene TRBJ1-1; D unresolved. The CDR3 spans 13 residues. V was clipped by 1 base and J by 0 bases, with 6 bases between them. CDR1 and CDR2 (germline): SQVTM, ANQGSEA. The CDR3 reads CSVEGVMNTEAFF. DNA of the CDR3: TGCAGCGTTGAAGGGGTCATGAACACTGAAGCTTTCTTT.